A single sample gave rise to the 9 T cell receptor beta chains below, sequenced in a study of blood T cell repertoires in COVID-19. Using immunoSEQ multiplex PCR, the repertoire was profiled, and TCRdb retains in-frame clones only, with some absent. Of approximately 170,000 clones listed, 93% were seen once; the top ten hold just under 2%. The sample taken for sequencing was peripheral blood. The receptors derive from a woman aged 55-75 years with COVID-19, enrolled during active disease.

The chain links TRBV18 to TRBJ1-3; TRBD1 matches 7 bases. Trimming removed 3 bases from V and 2 bases from J; junction bases left unmatched: 7. Germline-derived CDR1 and CDR2 are KGHSH and LQKENI. The CDR3 consists of 16 residues. The CDR3 DNA sequence: TGTGCCAGCTCACCTACGACAGGGACAGCTGGAAACACCATATATTTT. Residues: CASSPTTGTAGNTIYF. Looking up the rest from reference TRBV18 and TRBJ1-3 gives the full variable domain: NAGVMQNPRHLVRRRGQEARLRCSPMKGHSHVYWYRQLPEEGLKFMVYLQKENIIDESGMPKERFSAEFPKEGPSILRIQQVVRGDSAAYFCASSPTTGTAGNTIYFGEGSWLTVV.

The chain uses TRBV5-6 and TRBJ1-2, with D hard to call. Per germline, CDR1 SGHDT and CDR2 YYEEEE. Trimming removed 3 bases at V and 8 bases at J, with 11 bases between. This CDR3 spans 12 amino acids. CDR3 nucleotide sequence: TGTGCCAGCAGCTCAACAGTGTTCGGCTACACCTTC. Translating gives CASSSTVFGYTF.

The gene calls are TRBV27 and TRBJ2-1; 8 nucleotides agree with TRBD1. This CDR3 comprises 15 residues. Germline CDR1 is MNHEY and CDR2 is SMNVEV (reference sequence). The junction had 6 bases not matched to a gene; V was cut back by 8 bases and J by 0 bases. In DNA form, the CDR3 reads TGTGCCAGCGCAAGGGACAGGAGCTCCTACAATGAGCAGTTCTTC. This gives the protein CASARDRSSYNEQFF.

The J gene is TRBJ2-7, the V gene TRBV27; 8 bases match TRBD2. J was trimmed by 4 bases and V by 3 bases; bases with no gene match: 5. This CDR3 is built from 14 residues. CDR1 MNHEY and CDR2 SMNVEV come from the germline V gene (reference sequence). The CDR3 DNA reads as TGTGCCAGCAGTTTGCGGGGGGCTGTTTACGAGCAGTACTTC. This codes for CASSLRGAVYEQYF.

CDR3 coding DNA: TGTGCCAGCAGCTTCAGTTCAGGACAAGAGACCCAGTACTTC. Translated, it gives CASSFSSGQETQYF. V and J are TRBV11-2 and TRBJ2-5; D not certain. Germline V gene lookup returns CDR1 SGHAT and CDR2 FQNNGV. The CDR3 is 14 residues long. The V end lost 3 bases, the J end lost 2 bases, and 10 bases lay between the germline ends.

The rearrangement joins TRBV14 to TRBJ2-7, with D unresolved. Germline V gene lookup returns CDR1 SGHDN and CDR2 FVKESK. The CDR3 sequence is 15 residues long. V lost 0 bases and J lost 0, with 9 bases in between. CDR3 in DNA: TGTGCCAGCAGCCAAGATCCTGGCTTCTCCTACGAGCAGTACTTC. It codes for CASSQDPGFSYEQYF.

The chain combines TRBV9 with TRBJ2-3, with 8 bases that match TRBD1. There are 17 residues in the CDR3. In germline, CDR1 is SGDLS, CDR2 YYNGEE. V gave up 3 bases and J gave up 4 bases; unmatched junction bases: 13. In nucleotides, the CDR3 is TGTGCCAGCAGCGGGGGGATTGGACAGGGTGGGGCAGATACGCAGTATTTT. It is translated as CASSGGIGQGGADTQYF.

The CDR3 is CASSPFRGSGYGYTF. CDR3 nucleotide sequence: TGTGCCAGCAGTCCCTTCAGGGGTTCGGGCTATGGCTACACCTTC. V and J are TRBV6-5 and TRBJ1-2, with D possibly matching TRBD1 (6 bases). The V and J ends lost 5 bases and 4 bases respectively, with 17 bases between them. Germline CDR1 reads MNHEY; CDR2 reads SVGAGI. The CDR3 covers 15 residues.

The chain recombines TRBV28 with TRBJ2-7; 8 bases fit TRBD1. This CDR3 is 16 amino acids long. CDR1 is MDHEN, CDR2 SYDVKM, per germline. V shed 1 base and J 6 bases; nucleotides not matched to a gene: 11. In nucleotides, the CDR3 is TGTGCCAGCAGTTTATCATTCGGACAGGGAGTCGCCGAGCAGTACTTC. Translated: CASSLSFGQGVAEQYF. Full variable domain (missing parts from reference TRBV28 and TRBJ2-7): DVKVTQSSRYLVKRTGEKVFLECVQDMDHENMFWYRQDPGLGLRLIYFSYDVKMKEKGDIPEGYSVSREKKERFSLILESASTNQTSMYLCASSLSFGQGVAEQYFGPGTRLTVT.